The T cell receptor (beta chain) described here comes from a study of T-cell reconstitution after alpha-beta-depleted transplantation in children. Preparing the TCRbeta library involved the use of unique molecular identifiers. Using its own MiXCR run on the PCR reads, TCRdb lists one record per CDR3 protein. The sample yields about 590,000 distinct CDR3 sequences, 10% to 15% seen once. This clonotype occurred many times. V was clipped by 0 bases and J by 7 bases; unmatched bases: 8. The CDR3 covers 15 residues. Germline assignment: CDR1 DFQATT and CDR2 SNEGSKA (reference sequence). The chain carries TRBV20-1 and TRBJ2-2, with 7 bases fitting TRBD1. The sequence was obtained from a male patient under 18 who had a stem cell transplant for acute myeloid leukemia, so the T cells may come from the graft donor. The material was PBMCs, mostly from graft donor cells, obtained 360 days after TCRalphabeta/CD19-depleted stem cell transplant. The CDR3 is CSARDGTERIGELFF. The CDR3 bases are TGCAGTGCTAGAGATGGGACAGAAAGGATCGGGGAGCTGTTTTTT.